These 26 T cell receptor beta chains were sequenced from one sample in a study of neurological immune-mediated disorders. Via MiXCR, TCRdb re-called the 5' RACE reads, giving one row per CDR3 protein. In the table there are around 47,000 distinct CDR3 sequences, about 13% of which are singletons. Source material: PBMCs. The origin of the receptors is a female donor in good health.

This clonotype was recorded at least ten times. This chain connects TRBV7-9 to TRBJ2-7; D ambiguous. The V gene's germline CDR1 is SEHNR and CDR2 FQNEAQ (reference sequence). The CDR3 length is 11 residues. Between the trimmed V and J ends, which lost 4 bases and 6 bases, there was a span of 7 bases. The CDR3 DNA is TGTGCCAGCAGCTCTGGCGTCGAGCAGTACTTC. Protein: CASSSGVEQYF.

This clonotype was picked up many times. CDR3 protein: CSAQTPGGYGYTF. CDR3 nucleotides: TGCAGTGCGCAAACCCCAGGGGGCTATGGCTACACCTTC. The J gene is TRBJ1-2, the V gene TRBV20-1, with 7 bases that match TRBD1. V trimming: 6 bases; J trimming: 4 bases; junction bases outside the gene matches: 8. Germline loops: CDR1 DFQATT, CDR2 SNEGSKA (reference sequence). This CDR3 is 13 amino acids long.

There are many counts of this clonotype. V gene TRBV5-1 combines with J gene TRBJ2-7, with 9 bases fitting TRBD1. Germline V gives CDR1 SGHRS, CDR2 YFSETQ. This CDR3 is 14 amino acids long. J gave up 2 bases and V 9 bases, and 9 bases lay outside the gene matches. CDR3 residues: CATPSGTGPYEQYF. The CDR3 region has the DNA TGCGCCACCCCATCCGGGACAGGGCCCTACGAGCAGTACTTC.

This clonotype was detected ten times or more. The chain is built from TRBV27 and TRBJ2-1, with 10 bases matching TRBD2. Germline V CDR1 and CDR2: MNHEY, SMNVEV (reference sequence). The CDR3 is 13 residues long. V lost 6 bases and J lost 9; bases outside the gene matches: 5. The CDR3 sequence is CASRLAGFGEQFF. The CDR3 region has the DNA TGTGCCAGCAGACTAGCGGGGTTTGGTGAGCAGTTCTTC.

The sample holds many counts of this clonotype. The V gene is TRBV27, the J gene TRBJ2-2, with a tentative D call TRBD1 (6 bases). CDR1 and CDR2 from the germline V gene are MNHEY and SMNVEV (reference sequence). The CDR3 has 14 amino acids. V was clipped by 10 bases and J by 0 bases, with 12 bases between them. The CDR3 coding sequence is TGTGCCACTTCTCGGACAGCGAACACCGGGGAGCTGTTTTTT. Translating gives CATSRTANTGELFF.

This clonotype was counted many times. The chain uses TRBV3-1 and TRBJ1-2; D possibly corresponds to TRBD1 (6 bases). The CDR3 sequence is 14 residues long. V was cut by 4 bases and J by 1 base, with 10 bases left in between. Germline V gene lookup returns CDR1 LGHDT and CDR2 YNNKEL (reference sequence). The CDR3 nucleotides are TGTGCCAGCAGCCCTGGACAGCTTAACTATGGCTACACCTTC. This translates into CASSPGQLNYGYTF.

This clonotype showed up many times. The rearrangement links TRBV5-1 to TRBJ2-2; no definite D call. CDR3 length: 16 residues. V lost 3 bases, J lost 1 base, and 13 bases lay in between. Germline V gives CDR1 SGHRS, CDR2 YFSETQ. The CDR3 region has the DNA TGCGCCAGCAGCTATTACTCAAACAGGAACACCGGGGAGCTGTTTTTT. Protein: CASSYYSNRNTGELFF.

There are many counts of this clonotype. This chain's CDR3 is CASSLVRTGLSPLHF. The CDR3 DNA is TGTGCCAGCAGTTTAGTCCGGACAGGGTTATCACCCCTCCACTTT. V usage is TRBV12-3 or TRBV12-4 and J usage is TRBJ1-6; TRBD1 matches at 8 bases. The CDR3 totals 15 residues. V shed 1 base and J 10 bases; nucleotides not matched to a gene: 6.

On this clonotype: A read error may account for a junction end that differs from germline. This chain joins TRBV20-1 and TRBJ1-5; TRBD1 matches at 11 bases. The CDR3 spans 14 residues. The germline gives CDR1 DFQATT, CDR2 SNEGSKA (reference sequence). CDR3 residues: CSAGTGGTDQHQHF. CDR3 coding DNA: TGCAGTGCCGGGACAGGGGGAACGGATCAGCACCAGCATTTT.

This clonotype has ten or more counts. The V gene is TRBV20-1, the J gene TRBJ1-1; TRBD1 might be the D (5 bases). The CDR3 has 14 residues. V shed 3 bases and J shed 1 base, with 12 bases lying between them. Germline V gives CDR1 DFQATT, CDR2 SNEGSKA (reference sequence). CDR3 residues: CSASSRGGNTEAFF. In DNA, the CDR3 is TGCAGTGCTAGCTCTAGGGGTGGGAACACTGAAGCTTTCTTT.

This clonotype came up many times. J is TRBJ2-1 and V is TRBV12-3 or TRBV12-4; 9 bases agree with TRBD2. Trimming at V came to 5 bases and at J to 4 bases, leaving 6 bases not matched to a gene. This CDR3 region has 15 residues. DNA of the CDR3: TGTGCCAGCAGTCGGGGACTAGCACAGTACAATGAGCAGTTCTTC. It codes for CASSRGLAQYNEQFF.

At least ten counts were recorded for this clonotype. The chain employs TRBV4-2 and TRBJ2-7; 16 bases fit TRBD2. The germline V gene has CDR1 LGHNA and CDR2 YNFKEQ. The length of the CDR3 is 19 residues. Losses at the gene ends were 3 bases for V and 4 bases for J; bases not matched to a gene: 12. CDR3: CASSQGLAGGPIDQYEQYF. CDR3 coding DNA: TGTGCCAGCAGCCAGGGACTAGCGGGGGGGCCTATCGACCAATACGAGCAGTACTTC.

This clonotype was seen at least ten times. This chain links TRBV20-1 with TRBJ1-6; 7 bases map to TRBD1. The CDR3 runs to 13 residues. CDR1 and CDR2 (germline): DFQATT, SNEGSKA (reference sequence). The J segment lost 9 bases and the V segment lost 6 bases, leaving 8 bases of the junction unmatched. The CDR3 sequence is CSATQGRGSPLHF. The CDR3 nucleotides read TGCAGTGCCACACAGGGGAGAGGTTCACCCCTCCACTTT.

This clonotype has a handful of counts. The CDR3 loop is CASSQDPGLAGGLVKNIQYF. The CDR3 DNA follows: TGTGCCAGCAGCCAAGATCCGGGACTAGCGGGGGGCCTTGTCAAAAACATTCAGTACTTC. This chain uses TRBV4-2 with TRBJ2-4; 15 bases match TRBD2. The CDR3 totals 20 residues. V dropped 0 bases and J dropped 3; count of bases not matched to a gene: 9. Germline CDR1 and CDR2: LGHNA and YNFKEQ.

V is TRBV20-1 and J is TRBJ2-3; TRBD2 agrees at 7 bases. Losses at the gene ends were 5 bases for V and 1 base for J; bases not matched to a gene: 15. Germline V gene data show CDR1 as DFQATT and CDR2 as SNEGSKA (reference sequence). The CDR3 spans 17 residues. The CDR3 here is CSAYQPTGGRGTDTQYF. CDR3 nucleotides: TGCAGTGCTTACCAACCTACGGGCGGGAGAGGCACAGATACGCAGTATTTT.

In the case of this clonotype: This may stem from a read error, because a much larger clone lies one nucleotide away. V and J are TRBV20-1 and TRBJ2-7, with a tentative D call TRBD1 (6 bases). The V and J ends lost 6 bases and 7 bases respectively, with 16 bases between them. Germline V CDR1 and CDR2: DFQATT, SNEGSKA (reference sequence). CDR3 length equals 12 residues. CDR3 amino acids: CSAADSVREQYF. CDR3 in DNA: TGCAGTGCCGCGGACAGTGTTAGAGAGCAGTACTTC.

This clonotype was seen ten or more times. The chain combines TRBV7-9 with TRBJ2-4; 7 nucleotides align to TRBD1. V was pared by 3 bases and J by 2 bases, with 7 bases of the junction left unmatched. The CDR3 has 16 amino acids. Germline CDR1 is SEHNR and CDR2 is FQNEAQ (reference sequence). This CDR3 is CASSFAPTGSKNIQYF. CDR3 nucleotide sequence: TGTGCCAGCAGCTTTGCCCCGACAGGGTCCAAAAACATTCAGTACTTC. Drawing the rest from reference TRBV7-9 and TRBJ2-4, the complete variable domain is DTGVSQNPRHKITKRGQNVTFRCDPISEHNRLYWYRQTLGQGPEFLTYFQNEAQLEKSRLLSDRFSAERPKGSFSTLEIQRTEQGDSAMYLCASSFAPTGSKNIQYFGAGTRLSVL.

This clonotype was observed many times. The chain links TRBV20-1 to TRBJ2-3; D is possibly TRBD1 (6 bases). CDR1 DFQATT and CDR2 SNEGSKA come from the germline V gene (reference sequence). Between the trimmed V and J ends, which lost 6 bases and 0 bases, there was a span of 22 bases. The CDR3 covers 17 residues. The CDR3 DNA follows: TGCAGTGCCAGGGGCAGGGCAGCTGTGCCTAGCACAGATACGCAGTATTTT. Protein product: CSARGRAAVPSTDTQYF.

This clonotype was counted ten times or more. The chain carries TRBV7-3 and TRBJ2-1; the match to TRBD2 covers 9 bases. CDR1 is SGHTA, CDR2 FQGTGA, per germline. Trimming removed 5 bases from V and 4 bases from J; junction bases left unmatched: 6. The CDR3 is 15 amino acids. CDR3 nucleotides: TGTGCCAGCAGCCGTGCGGCGGGGGGGTACAATGAGCAGTTCTTC. Translating it yields CASSRAAGGYNEQFF.

With regard to this clonotype: A much larger clonotype is one base distant, so this may be a read error. The genes are TRBV12-3 or TRBV12-4 and TRBJ2-7; D may be TRBD1 (5 bases). The length of the CDR3 is 14 residues. This chain's CDR3 is CSSSFSQGKHEQYF. The CDR3 coding sequence is TGTTCCAGCAGTTTTTCCCAGGGAAAGCACGAGCAGTACTTC.

This clonotype came up many times. This chain uses TRBV14 with TRBJ1-1; the D is unclear. The CDR3 spans 13 residues. V was shortened by 1 base and J by 2 bases, with 5 bases between the two germline ends. Germline CDR1 reads SGHDN; CDR2 reads FVKESK. DNA of the CDR3: TGTGCCAGCAGCCAAGCTGGAAACACTGAAGCTTTCTTT. Translation: CASSQAGNTEAFF.

This clonotype was counted many times. The chain combines TRBV5-1 with TRBJ2-1; a possible D gene is TRBD1 (5 bases). The germline V gene encodes CDR1 SGHRS and CDR2 YFSETQ. V was trimmed by 0 bases and J by 7 bases, leaving 14 bases between them. The CDR3 has 15 amino acids. CDR3 region: CASSLVSLPGNEQFF. The CDR3 DNA reads TGCGCCAGCAGCTTGGTCAGCCTCCCAGGGAATGAGCAGTTCTTC.

There are many counts of this clonotype. Compared with germline, one end of the junction differs, possibly owing to a read error. The V gene is TRBV6-5, the J gene TRBJ1-6, with 7 bases identical to TRBD1. The CDR3 consists of 17 residues. CDR1 MNHEY and CDR2 SVGAGI come from the germline V gene. The CDR3 sequence is CASRYSMTGRSNSPLHF. CDR3 nucleotide sequence: TGTGCCAGCAGATACTCCATGACAGGGAGAAGTAATTCACCCCTCCACTTT.

In this sample, this clonotype turned up many times. This CDR3 is CASRSSVSTDTQYF. In DNA, the CDR3 is TGTGCCAGCAGGTCATCCGTGAGCACAGATACGCAGTATTTT. The chain uses TRBV5-5 and TRBJ2-3; D ambiguous. The V end lost 5 bases, the J end lost 0 bases, and 10 bases lay between the germline ends. CDR1 and CDR2 from the germline V gene are SGHKS and YYEKEE (reference sequence). The CDR3 length is 14 residues. The full variable domain, its missing parts supplied by reference TRBV5-5 and TRBJ2-3, is DAGVTQSPTHLIKTRGQQVTLRCSPISGHKSVSWYQQVLGQGPQFIFQYYEKEERGRGNFPDRFSARQFPNYSSELNVNALLLGDSALYLCASRSSVSTDTQYFGPGTRLTVL.

This clonotype was detected ten times or more. This chain joins TRBV5-6 and TRBJ1-2; D is ambiguous. With 7 bases removed from V and 10 bases from J, the gap between germline ends came to 14 bases. Germline lookup yields CDR1 SGHDT and CDR2 YYEEEE. There are 11 residues in the CDR3. The chain's CDR3 is CASWRAGNYTF. CDR3 DNA: TGTGCCAGCTGGCGAGCGGGTAACTACACCTTC. Full variable domain (missing parts from reference TRBV5-6 and TRBJ1-2): DAGVTQSPTHLIKTRGQQVTLRCSPKSGHDTVSWYQQALGQGPQFIFQYYEEEERQRGNFPDRFSGHQFPNYSSELNVNALLLGDSALYLCASWRAGNYTFGSGTRLTVV.

V and J are TRBV7-9 and TRBJ1-4; D call uncertain. Germline V CDR1 and CDR2: SEHNR, FQNEAQ (reference sequence). V was clipped by 2 bases and J by 4 bases, with 11 bases between them. This CDR3 is 15 amino acids long. CDR3 in DNA: TGTGCCAGCAGCTTATCAGGCCAAGTTAATGAAAAACTGTTTTTT. Encoded protein: CASSLSGQVNEKLFF.